These 5 T cell receptor beta chains were all obtained from the same sample, sequenced in a study of T cells in Graves' hyperthyroidism and ophthalmopathy. From RNA transcripts, TCR beta CDR3 regions were amplified. TCR CDR3 regions were first amplified by RT-PCR with HTBI primers. TCRdb passed the multiplex PCR reads through MiXCR, listing each CDR3 protein once. The data show approximately 300,000 distinct CDR3 sequences, less than 20% seen once. Sequences were obtained from blood. These TCRs come from a man over 45 with Graves' ophthalmopathy.

As for this clonotype: It may be a read error: a sequence one base away is much more abundant. The chain is built from TRBV28 and TRBJ2-5, with D tentatively TRBD1 (5 bases). Germline CDR1 MDHEN, CDR2 SYDVKM. V shed 2 bases and J shed 3 bases, with 10 bases lying between them. This CDR3 is built from 14 residues. The CDR3 protein is CASSLADSEETQYF. The CDR3 DNA reads TGTGCCAGCAGTTTAGCTGACAGCGAAGAGACCCAGTACTTC. The full variable domain, rest sourced from reference TRBV28 and TRBJ2-5, is DVKVTQSSRYLVKRTGEKVFLECVQDMDHENMFWYRQDPGLGLRLIYFSYDVKMKEKGDIPEGYSVSREKKERFSLILESASTNQTSMYLCASSLADSEETQYFGPGTRLLVL.

This clonotype was detected only a few times. The chain has TRBV7-9 and TRBJ2-1; D is uncertain. This CDR3 contains 11 residues. The germline CDR1 and CDR2 sequences are SEHNR and FQNEAQ (reference sequence). In DNA form, the CDR3 reads TGTGCTTTCAGCTCCTACAATGAGCAGTTCTTC. Protein: CAFSSYNEQFF. Complete variable domain (other parts from reference TRBV7-9 and TRBJ2-1): DTGVSQNPRHKITKRGQNVTFRCDPISEHNRLYWYRQTLGQGPEFLTYFQNEAQLEKSRLLSDRFSAERPKGSFSTLEIQRTEQGDSAMYLCAFSSYNEQFFGPGTRLTVL.

CDR3 residues: CASSSFRQERDEQFF. In nucleotides, the CDR3 is TGTGCCAGCAGTTCTTTCCGACAGGAGAGGGATGAGCAGTTCTTC. V gene TRBV2 combines with J gene TRBJ2-1; possibly TRBD1 for D (6 bases). The CDR3 loop spans 15 amino acids. V lost 5 bases and J 8 bases, leaving 19 bases between the germline ends. CDR1 and CDR2 from the germline V gene are SNHLY and FYNNEI.

This clonotype was counted ten times or more. The chain recombines TRBV28 with TRBJ1-5, with D unclear. Trimming took 6 bases from V and 7 from J, leaving 16 bases between them. This CDR3 spans 14 amino acids. CDR1 is MDHEN, CDR2 SYDVKM, per germline. CDR3 in DNA: TGTGCCAGCAGCCCTGTCATCGCAGGCCAGCCCCAGCATTTT. Protein sequence: CASSPVIAGQPQHF.

At least ten counts were recorded for this clonotype. The chain combines TRBV20-1 with TRBJ2-7, with 10 bases identical to TRBD2. CDR3 length: 18 residues. With V trimmed by 7 bases and J by 0 bases, 18 bases remained unmatched. CDR1 is DFQATT and CDR2 is SNEGSKA in the germline V gene (reference sequence). CDR3 nucleotide sequence: TGCAGTGGCCTCGTCAGGCTAGCGGGAGCGCCAGGCTCCTACGAGCAGTACTTC. It translates to CSGLVRLAGAPGSYEQYF.